This TCR beta chain was observed in a study of cytomegalovirus exposure and HLA in healthy donors. Study background: In terms of ancestry, the Caucasian-associated cluster contained more than 65% of the approximately 400 genotyped donors.

PCR primers comprised 60 Vbeta and 13 Jbeta primers. Profiled with immunoSEQ multiplex PCR; TCRdb holds only in-frame clones, not every one. In the table there are 150,000 or so clones, 70% to 90% of which are singletons. The CDR3 length is 16 residues. The V gene's germline CDR1 is MGHRA and CDR2 YSYEKL. Sequencing was performed on PBMCs. This clonotype was sampled from a woman between 18 and 29 years old in good health and CMV-seronegative. The rearrangement links TRBV4-1 to TRBJ2-5, with D possibly TRBD2 on 6 matching bases. The end of the DNA fits TRBJ2-7 better, so the J call may be wrong. CDR3 nucleotide sequence: TGCGCCAGCAGCCTCTCACCAAATGCGGAGGGCCACGAGCAGTACTTC. Translated: CASSLSPNAEGHEQYF.